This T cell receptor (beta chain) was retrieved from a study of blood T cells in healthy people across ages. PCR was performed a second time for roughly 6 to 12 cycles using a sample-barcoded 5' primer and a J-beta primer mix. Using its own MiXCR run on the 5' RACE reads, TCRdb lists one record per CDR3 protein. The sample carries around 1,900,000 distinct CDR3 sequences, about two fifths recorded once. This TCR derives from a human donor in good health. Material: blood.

This chain's CDR3 is CASGRQEGVYEQYF. The CDR3, as DNA: TGTGCCAGCGGCCGACAGGAGGGGGTTTACGAGCAGTACTTC. The rearrangement links TRBV9 to TRBJ2-5; D possibly matches TRBD1 or TRBD2 (6 bases each). The J call could be wrong; TRBJ2-7 is a better fit for the DNA end. This CDR3 has 14 amino acids. In germline, CDR1 is SGDLS, CDR2 YYNGEE.